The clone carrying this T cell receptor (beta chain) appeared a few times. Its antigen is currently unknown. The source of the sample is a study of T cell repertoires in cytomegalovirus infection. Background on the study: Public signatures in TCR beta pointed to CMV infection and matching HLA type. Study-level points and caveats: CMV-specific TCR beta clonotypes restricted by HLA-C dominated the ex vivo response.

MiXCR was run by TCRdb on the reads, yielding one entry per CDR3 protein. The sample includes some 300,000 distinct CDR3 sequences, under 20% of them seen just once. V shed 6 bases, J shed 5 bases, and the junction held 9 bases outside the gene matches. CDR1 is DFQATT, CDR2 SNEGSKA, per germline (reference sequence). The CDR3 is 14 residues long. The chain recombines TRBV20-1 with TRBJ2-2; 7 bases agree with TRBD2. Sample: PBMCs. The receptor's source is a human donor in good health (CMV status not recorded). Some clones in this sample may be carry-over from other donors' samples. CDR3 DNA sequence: TGCAGTGCCCCCCCTCACGGGGGGACCGGGGAGCTGTTTTTT. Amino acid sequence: CSAPPHGGTGELFF.